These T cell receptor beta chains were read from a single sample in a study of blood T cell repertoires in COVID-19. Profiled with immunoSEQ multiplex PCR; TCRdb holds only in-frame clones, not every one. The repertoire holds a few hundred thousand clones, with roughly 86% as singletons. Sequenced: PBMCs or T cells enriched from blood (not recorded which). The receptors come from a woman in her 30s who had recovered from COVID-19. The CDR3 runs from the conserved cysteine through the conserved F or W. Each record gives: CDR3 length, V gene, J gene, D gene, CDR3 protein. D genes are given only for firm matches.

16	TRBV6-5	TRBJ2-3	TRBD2	CASSYDLAGLTDTQYF
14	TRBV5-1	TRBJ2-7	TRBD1	CASSFWTGSYEQYF
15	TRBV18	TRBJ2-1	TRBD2	CASSPIAGRYNEQFF
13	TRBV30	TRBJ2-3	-	CAWKGGRTDTQYF
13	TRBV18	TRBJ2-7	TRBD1	CASGEDRASEQYF
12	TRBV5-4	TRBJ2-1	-	CASSSEYNEQFF
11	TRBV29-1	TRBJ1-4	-	CSARVAEKLFF
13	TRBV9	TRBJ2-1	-	CASSVAAYNEQFF
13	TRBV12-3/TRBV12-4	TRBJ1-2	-	CASSIRADYGYTF
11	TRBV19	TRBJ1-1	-	CATQTMAGAFF
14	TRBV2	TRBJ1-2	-	CASSEIPGGYGYTF
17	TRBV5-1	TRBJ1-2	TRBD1	CASTRGGQGTANYGYTF
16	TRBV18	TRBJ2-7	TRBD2	CASSPRLGTSDYEQYF
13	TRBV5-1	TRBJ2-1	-	CASSLTGGNEQFF
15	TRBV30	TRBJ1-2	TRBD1	CAWRTGGARGYGYTF
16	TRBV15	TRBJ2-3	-	CATSRGVGGSTDTQYF
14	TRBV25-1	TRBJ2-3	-	CASSVPGSTDTQYF
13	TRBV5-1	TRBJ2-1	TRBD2	CASRLAGGNEQFF
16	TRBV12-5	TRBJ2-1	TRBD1	CASGPRKGALWNEQFF
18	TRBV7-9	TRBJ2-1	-	CASSLGGGLAAYYNEQFF
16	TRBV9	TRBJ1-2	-	CASSVLGAGANYGYTF
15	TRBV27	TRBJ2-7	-	CASSLNLDGPYEQYF
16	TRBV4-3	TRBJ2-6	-	CASSQDRETGANVLTF
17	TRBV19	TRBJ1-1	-	CASSTPGFGILATEAFF
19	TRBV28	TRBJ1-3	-	CASSLSFGFREGSGNTIYF
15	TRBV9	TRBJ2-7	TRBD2	CASSVASGNLREQYF
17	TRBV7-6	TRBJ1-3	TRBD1	CASSGPGTGILGNTIYF
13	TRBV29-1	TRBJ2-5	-	CSVEVLNQETQYF
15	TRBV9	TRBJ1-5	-	CASSVDGHNNQPQHF
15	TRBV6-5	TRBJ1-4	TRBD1	CASSHRTGDYEKLFF
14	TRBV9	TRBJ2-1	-	CASSGPGTYNEQFF
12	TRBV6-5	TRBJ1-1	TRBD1	CASSGTGLQAFF
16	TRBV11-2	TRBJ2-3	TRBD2	CASRPREGGATDTQYF
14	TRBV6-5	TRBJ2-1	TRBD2	CASSRLARHNEQFF
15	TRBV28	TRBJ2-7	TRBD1	CASSLPGQDPYEQYF
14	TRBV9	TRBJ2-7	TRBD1	CASSVTGGFYEQYF
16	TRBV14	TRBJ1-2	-	CASSQDLLGGGYGYTF
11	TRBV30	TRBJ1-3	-	CAWNIRNTIYF
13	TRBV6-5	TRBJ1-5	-	CASSRGSNQPQHF
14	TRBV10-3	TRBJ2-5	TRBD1	CAISFSGQSETQYF
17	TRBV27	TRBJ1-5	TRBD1	CASSPGQGAESNQPQHF
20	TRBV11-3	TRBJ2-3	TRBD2	CASSLALGLAGAMGADTQYF